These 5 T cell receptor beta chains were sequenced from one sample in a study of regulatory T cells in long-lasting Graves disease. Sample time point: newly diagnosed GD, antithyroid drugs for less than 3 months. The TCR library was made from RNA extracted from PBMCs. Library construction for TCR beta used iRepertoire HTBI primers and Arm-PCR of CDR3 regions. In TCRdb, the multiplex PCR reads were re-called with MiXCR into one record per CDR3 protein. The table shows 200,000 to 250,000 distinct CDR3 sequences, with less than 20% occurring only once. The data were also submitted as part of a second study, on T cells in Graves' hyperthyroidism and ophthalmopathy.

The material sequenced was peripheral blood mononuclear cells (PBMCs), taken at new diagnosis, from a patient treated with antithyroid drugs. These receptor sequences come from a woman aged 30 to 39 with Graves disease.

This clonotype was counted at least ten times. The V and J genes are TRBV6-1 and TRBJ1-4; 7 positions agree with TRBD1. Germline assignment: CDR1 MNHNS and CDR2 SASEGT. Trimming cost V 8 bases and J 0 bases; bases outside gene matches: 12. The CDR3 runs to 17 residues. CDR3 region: CASRFGQASSTNEKLFF. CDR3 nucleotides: TGTGCCAGCCGCTTTGGACAGGCAAGCTCAACTAATGAAAAACTGTTTTTT.

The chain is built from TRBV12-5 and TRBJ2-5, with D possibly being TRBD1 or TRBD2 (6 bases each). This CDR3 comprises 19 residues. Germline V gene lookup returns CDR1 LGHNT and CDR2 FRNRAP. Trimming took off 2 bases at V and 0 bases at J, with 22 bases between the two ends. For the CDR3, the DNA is TGTGCTAGTGGTTTGCTAAGAGTCCGGGGGCCTTACCACCAAGAGACCCAGTACTTC. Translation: CASGLLRVRGPYHQETQYF.

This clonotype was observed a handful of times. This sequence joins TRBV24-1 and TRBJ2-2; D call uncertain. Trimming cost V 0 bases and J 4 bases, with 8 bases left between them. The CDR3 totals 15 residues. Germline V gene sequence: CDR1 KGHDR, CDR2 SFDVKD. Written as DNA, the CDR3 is TGTGCCACCAGTGATTTGGGCTTCGGCACCGGGGAGCTGTTTTTT. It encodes CATSDLGFGTGELFF.

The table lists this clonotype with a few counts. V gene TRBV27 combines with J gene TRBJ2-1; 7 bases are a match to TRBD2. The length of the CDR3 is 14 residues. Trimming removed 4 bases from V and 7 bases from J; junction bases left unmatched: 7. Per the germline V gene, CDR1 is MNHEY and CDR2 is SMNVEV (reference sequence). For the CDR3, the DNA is TGTGCCAGCAGTTATCGGACTAGTTCTAATGAGCAGTTCTTC. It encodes CASSYRTSSNEQFF.

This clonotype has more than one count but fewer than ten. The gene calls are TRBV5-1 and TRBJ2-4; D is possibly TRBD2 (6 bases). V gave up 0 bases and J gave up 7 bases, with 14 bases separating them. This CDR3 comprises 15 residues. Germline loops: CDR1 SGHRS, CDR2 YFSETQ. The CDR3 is CASSLAGAGGNIQYF. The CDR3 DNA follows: TGCGCCAGCAGCTTGGCCGGGGCTGGGGGGAACATTCAGTACTTC.